The T cell receptor (beta chain) described here comes from a study of T cell repertoires in cytomegalovirus infection. CDR3 length equals 12 residues. V shed 6 bases and J shed 8 bases, with 11 bases lying between them. TCRdb called the reads again in MiXCR, with one record for every CDR3 protein. The sample lists roughly 920,000 distinct CDR3 sequences, around 32% occurring once. This clonotype was observed many times. Its antigen remains unidentified. This receptor was obtained from a human donor in good health (CMV status not recorded). Some clones in this sample may be carry-over from other donors' samples. The sample consisted of cultured CD8+ T cells from PBMCs, taken from culture after CMV antigen stimulation. This sequence joins TRBV12-3 or TRBV12-4 and TRBJ2-1, with D tentatively TRBD2 (6 bases). The DNA for the CDR3 is TGTGCCAGCAGCGCCGGGAGATATGAGCAGTTCTTC. Amino acid sequence: CASSAGRYEQFF.